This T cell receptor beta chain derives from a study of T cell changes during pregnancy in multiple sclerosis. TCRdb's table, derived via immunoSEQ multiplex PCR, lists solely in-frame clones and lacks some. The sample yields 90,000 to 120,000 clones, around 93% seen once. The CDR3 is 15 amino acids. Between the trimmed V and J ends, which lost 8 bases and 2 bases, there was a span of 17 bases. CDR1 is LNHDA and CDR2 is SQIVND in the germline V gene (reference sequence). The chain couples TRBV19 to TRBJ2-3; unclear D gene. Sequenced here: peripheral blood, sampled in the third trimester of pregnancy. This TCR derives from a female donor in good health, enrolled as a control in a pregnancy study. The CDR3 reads CASCQNRRDTDTQYF. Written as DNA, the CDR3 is TGTGCCAGTTGCCAAAATAGGAGAGACACAGATACGCAGTATTTT.